The clone carrying this T cell receptor (beta chain) was seen a handful of times. The entry originates in a study of T-cell memory formation after mild COVID-19. Overall study context: TCR clusters showed largely donor specificity.

TCRdb redid the calling of the 5' RACE reads with MiXCR, one entry per CDR3 protein. The data show approximately 260,000 distinct CDR3 sequences, over 15% seen once. The CDR3 is made up of 17 amino acids. This TCR was recovered from a man between 18 and 35 years old who had mild COVID-19 (a few samples of this study predate the infection). Cell type and time point are not known. Sequencing was done on a sample of PBMCs or a T cell subset sorted from them (not recorded which). The rearrangement links TRBV21-1 to TRBJ2-3; TRBD1, the table's D call, was not compared with the DNA. TRBV21-1 is a pseudogene. CDR3 amino acids: CASSLDDTVGGIDTQYF. CDR3 in DNA: TGTGCCAGCAGCCTAGACGATACGGTAGGGGGTATCGATACGCAGTATTTT.